This TCR beta chain was sequenced in a study of early stage breast cancer tumors. In the study overall: Of some 16 invasive breast tumors, about a dozen were hormone receptor-positive, HER2-negative.

Sequencing was performed with immunoSEQ multiplex PCR; in TCRdb, only in-frame clones are kept and a portion is missing. This table has about 41,000 clones, over 60% appearing once. Germline V lookup: CDR1 LGHNA, CDR2 YSLEER. The CDR3 extends over 15 amino acids. Trimming cost V 0 bases and J 7 bases; bases outside gene matches: 1. General study points: Tumor and normal breast were distinguished via blood comparison in most of the 16 patients. Enriched TCRB sequences shared across patients were mostly commonly generated sequences.

The sample holds a few counts of this clone. Its specificity is unknown. This receptor was identified in a person between 50 and 60 years old with breast cancer. This chain joins TRBV4-3 and TRBJ2-4, with 12 bases lining up with TRBD2. Specimen: blood. CDR3: CASSQDTSGGNIQYF. CDR3 nucleotides: TGCGCCAGCAGCCAAGATACTAGCGGGGGGAACATTCAGTACTTC.